Shown below are 7 T cell receptor beta chains from a single sample sequenced in a study of CD8+ T cells in alopecia areata. It was cDNA, reverse transcribed from extracted RNA, that served as the sequencing template. Clones were sequenced by immunoSEQ multiplex PCR, and TCRdb holds only the in-frame ones, with some missing. In the table there are 90,000 to 100,000 clones, about 45% of which are singletons. Sequenced: CD4+ T cells sorted from blood. These receptors all come from a human donor with alopecia areata.

The J gene is TRBJ2-1, the V gene TRBV11-2; a weak D match, TRBD2 (5 bases). The CDR3 loop spans 14 amino acids. CDR1 and CDR2 from the germline V gene are SGHAT and FQNNGV. V lost 6 bases and J 1 base, leaving 10 bases between the germline ends. The CDR3 spells CASSRGPSYNEQFF. For the CDR3, the DNA is TGTGCCAGCAGTCGGGGTCCTTCCTACAATGAGCAGTTCTTC.

The chain is built from TRBV11-3 and TRBJ1-1; D is perhaps TRBD1 (6 bases). The CDR3 length is 15 residues. Germline V gene sequence: CDR1 SGHNT, CDR2 YENEEA. Trimming took 2 bases from V and 3 from J, leaving 13 bases between them. CDR3 in DNA: TGTGCCAGCAGCTTAACAGGGATCGTGGACACTGAAGCTTTCTTT. This translates into CASSLTGIVDTEAFF.

This clone was seen more than once but under ten times. The rearrangement uses TRBV27 and TRBJ1-6; D not certain. Trimming removed 5 bases from V and 0 bases from J, with 8 bases in between. Germline lookup yields CDR1 MNHEY and CDR2 SMNVEV (reference sequence). The length of the CDR3 is 15 residues. CDR3: CASSPTSSYNSPLHF. DNA for the CDR3: TGTGCCAGCAGTCCGACGAGCTCCTATAATTCACCCCTCCACTTT.

This clone was seen a handful of times. The rearrangement uses TRBV4-3 and TRBJ2-4; D is unresolved. The germline gives CDR1 LGHNA, CDR2 YSLEER. The ends were cut back, 0 bases at V and 7 bases at J, with 13 bases in the middle. The CDR3 is 15 amino acids. In nucleotides, the CDR3 is TGCGCCAGCAGCCAAGATAGCTCTAGATCCAACATTCAGTACTTC. Encoded protein: CASSQDSSRSNIQYF.

V is TRBV30 and J is TRBJ2-5, with a possible D match to TRBD2 (6 bases). Per germline, CDR1 GTSNPN and CDR2 SVGIG (reference sequence). Trimming removed 5 bases from V and 5 bases from J, with 15 bases in between. The CDR3 sequence is 13 residues long. CDR3 DNA sequence: TGTGCCTGGGTCCGTCGGGGGACCGAGACCCAGTACTTC. Its protein product is CAWVRRGTETQYF. The full variable domain, completed using reference TRBV30 and TRBJ2-5, is SQTIHQWPATLVQPVGSPLSLECTVEGTSNPNLYWYRQAAGRGLQLLFYSVGIGQISSEVPQNLSASRPQDRQFILSSKKLLLSDSGFYLCAWVRRGTETQYFGPGTRLLVL.

This clone was observed a handful of times. The chain joins TRBV2 to TRBJ1-1; perhaps TRBD1 as D (6 bases). This CDR3 has 13 residues. Germline V CDR1 and CDR2: SNHLY, FYNNEI. Trimming pared 2 bases from V and 9 bases from J, leaving 13 bases between. In nucleotides, the CDR3 is TGTGCCAGCAGTGAAAACAGGGAGGGTCAAGCTTTCTTT. Its protein product is CASSENREGQAFF.

The chain is built from TRBV29-1 and TRBJ2-3, with no clear D. From germline, CDR1 is SQVTM and CDR2 ANQGSEA. Deletions cut 6 bases from V and 2 bases from J, with 12 bases between. This CDR3 is built from 13 residues. Here the CDR3 reads CSVALLVTDTQYF. DNA for the CDR3: TGCAGCGTAGCCCTGCTTGTCACAGATACGCAGTATTTT.